The following is a TCR beta chain sequence with its context. In the original processing: Reference gene primers were amplified, and this amplification served to estimate nucleated cell counts. Sequenced by immunoSEQ multiplex PCR; TCRdb stores in-frame clones only, minus some. That table supplies the V and J calls and clone size; D and trimming were determined from the DNA. This table has 250,000 to 300,000 clones, about 90% appearing once. This sample was included in a study of blood T cell repertoires in COVID-19. Study context: The analysed material was cDNA or gDNA that came from T cells, B-cell-depleted T cells, or PBMCs.

The V gene lost 3 bases and the J gene lost 1 base, with 10 bases spanning the gap. Germline CDR1 reads MNHNS; CDR2 reads SASEGT. The CDR3 loop spans 15 amino acids. This clonotype originated in a human donor in a cohort exposed to, infected with or recovered from COVID-19 (not recorded which). The donor label of this sample is uncertain. The specimen sequenced was PBMCs or T cells enriched from blood (not recorded which). The chain is built from TRBV6-1 and TRBJ2-1; perhaps TRBD2 as D (6 bases). DNA for the CDR3: TGTGCCAGCAGTGAGTATGGGGGGTCCTACAATGAGCAGTTCTTC. Its protein is CASSEYGGSYNEQFF.